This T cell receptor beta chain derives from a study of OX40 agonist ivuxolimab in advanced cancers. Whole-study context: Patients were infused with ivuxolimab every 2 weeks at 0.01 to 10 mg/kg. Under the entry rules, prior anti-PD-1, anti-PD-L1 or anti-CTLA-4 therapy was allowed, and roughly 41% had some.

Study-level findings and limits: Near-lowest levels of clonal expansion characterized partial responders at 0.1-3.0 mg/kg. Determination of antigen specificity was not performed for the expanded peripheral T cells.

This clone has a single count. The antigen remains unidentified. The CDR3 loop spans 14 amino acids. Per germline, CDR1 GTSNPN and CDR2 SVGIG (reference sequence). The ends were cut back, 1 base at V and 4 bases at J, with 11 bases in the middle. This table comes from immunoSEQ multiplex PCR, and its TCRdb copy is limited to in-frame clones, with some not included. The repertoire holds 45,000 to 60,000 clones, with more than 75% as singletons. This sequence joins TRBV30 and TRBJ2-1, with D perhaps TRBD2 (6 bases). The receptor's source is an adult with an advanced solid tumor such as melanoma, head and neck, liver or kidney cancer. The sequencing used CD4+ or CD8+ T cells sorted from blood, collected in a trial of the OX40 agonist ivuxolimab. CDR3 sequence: CAWSEGREYNEQFF. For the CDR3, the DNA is TGTGCCTGGAGTGAAGGACGGGAGTACAATGAGCAGTTCTTC.